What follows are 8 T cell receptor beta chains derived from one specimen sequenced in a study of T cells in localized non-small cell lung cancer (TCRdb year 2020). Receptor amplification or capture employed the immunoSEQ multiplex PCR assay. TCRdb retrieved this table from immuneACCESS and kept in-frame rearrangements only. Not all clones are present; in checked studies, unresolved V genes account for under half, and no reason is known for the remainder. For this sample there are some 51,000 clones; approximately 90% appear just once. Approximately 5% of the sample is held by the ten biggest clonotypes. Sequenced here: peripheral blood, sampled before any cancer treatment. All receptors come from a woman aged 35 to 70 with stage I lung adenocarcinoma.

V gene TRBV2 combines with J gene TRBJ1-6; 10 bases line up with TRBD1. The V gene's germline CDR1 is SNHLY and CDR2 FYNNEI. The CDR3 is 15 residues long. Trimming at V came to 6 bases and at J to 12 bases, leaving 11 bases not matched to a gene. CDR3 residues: CASRGGQGVPLPLHF. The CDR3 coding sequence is TGTGCCAGCAGGGGCGGACAGGGGGTACCTCTACCCCTCCACTTT.

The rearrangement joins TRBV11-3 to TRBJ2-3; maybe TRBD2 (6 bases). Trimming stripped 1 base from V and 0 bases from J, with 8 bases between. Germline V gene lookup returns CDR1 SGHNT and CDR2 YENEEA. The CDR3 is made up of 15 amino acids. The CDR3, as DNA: TGTGCCAGCAGCTTAGGGCTAGCGAGCACAGATACGCAGTATTTT. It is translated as CASSLGLASTDTQYF.

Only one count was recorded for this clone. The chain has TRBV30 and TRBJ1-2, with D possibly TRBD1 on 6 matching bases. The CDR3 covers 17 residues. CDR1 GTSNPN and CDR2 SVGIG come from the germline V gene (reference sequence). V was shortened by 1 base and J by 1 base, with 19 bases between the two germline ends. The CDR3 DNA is TGTGCCTGGAGTGATACATATCCGGGACACCTTAACTATGGCTACACCTTC. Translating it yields CAWSDTYPGHLNYGYTF.

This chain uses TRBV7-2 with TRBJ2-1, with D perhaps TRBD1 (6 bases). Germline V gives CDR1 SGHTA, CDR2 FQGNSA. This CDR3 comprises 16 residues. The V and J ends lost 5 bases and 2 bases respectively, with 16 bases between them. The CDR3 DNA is TGTGCCAGCAGCGCCCCCACAGGGTTTCCCTACAATGAGCAGTTCTTC. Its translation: CASSAPTGFPYNEQFF.

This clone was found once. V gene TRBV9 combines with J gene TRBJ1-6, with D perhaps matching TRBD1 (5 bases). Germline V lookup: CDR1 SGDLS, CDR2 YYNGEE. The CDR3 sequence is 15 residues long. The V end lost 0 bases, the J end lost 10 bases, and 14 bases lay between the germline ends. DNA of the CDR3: TGTGCCAGCAGCGTAGGTCAGGGTATGTGGTCACCCCTCCACTTT. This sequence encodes CASSVGQGMWSPLHF. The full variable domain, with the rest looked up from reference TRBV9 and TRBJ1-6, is DSGVTQTPKHLITATGQRVTLRCSPRSGDLSVYWYQQSLDQGLQFLIQYYNGEERAKGNILERFSAQQFPDLHSELNLSSLELGDSALYFCASSVGQGMWSPLHFGNGTRLTVT.

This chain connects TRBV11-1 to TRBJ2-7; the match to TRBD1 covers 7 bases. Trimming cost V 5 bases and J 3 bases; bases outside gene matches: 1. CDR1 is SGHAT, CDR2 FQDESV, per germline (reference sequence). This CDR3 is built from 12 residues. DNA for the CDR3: TGTGCCAGCAGCGGGACAGACTACGAGCAGTACTTC. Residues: CASSGTDYEQYF.

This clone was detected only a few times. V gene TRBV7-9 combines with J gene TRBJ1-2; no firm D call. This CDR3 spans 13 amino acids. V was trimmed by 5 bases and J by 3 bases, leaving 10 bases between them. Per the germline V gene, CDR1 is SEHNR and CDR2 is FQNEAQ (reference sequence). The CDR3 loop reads CASSDGVDYGYTF. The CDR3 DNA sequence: TGTGCCAGCAGCGACGGAGTCGACTATGGCTACACCTTC.

The CDR3 spells CASRKQGQETQYF. CDR3 DNA sequence: TGTGCCAGCAGGAAACAGGGACAAGAGACCCAGTACTTC. The chain recombines TRBV28 with TRBJ2-5; tentatively, D is TRBD1 (6 bases). The V gene lost 6 bases and the J gene lost 2 bases, with 10 bases spanning the gap. The germline V gene encodes CDR1 MDHEN and CDR2 SYDVKM. The CDR3 runs to 13 residues.